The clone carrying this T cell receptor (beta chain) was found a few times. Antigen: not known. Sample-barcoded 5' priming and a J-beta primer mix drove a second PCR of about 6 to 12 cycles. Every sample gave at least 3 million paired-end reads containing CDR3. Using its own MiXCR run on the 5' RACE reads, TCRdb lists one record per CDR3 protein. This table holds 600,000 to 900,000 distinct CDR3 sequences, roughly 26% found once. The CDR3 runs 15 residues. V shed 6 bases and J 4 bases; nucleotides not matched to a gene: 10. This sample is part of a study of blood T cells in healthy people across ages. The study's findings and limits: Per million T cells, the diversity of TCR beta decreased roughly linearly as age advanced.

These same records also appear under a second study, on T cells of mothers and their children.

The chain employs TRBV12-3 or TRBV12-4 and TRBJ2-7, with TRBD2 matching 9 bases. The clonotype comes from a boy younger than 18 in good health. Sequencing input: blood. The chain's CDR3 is CASSPSAGGGYEQYF. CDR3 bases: TGTGCCAGCAGCCCCTCAGCGGGGGGTGGGTACGAGCAGTACTTC.